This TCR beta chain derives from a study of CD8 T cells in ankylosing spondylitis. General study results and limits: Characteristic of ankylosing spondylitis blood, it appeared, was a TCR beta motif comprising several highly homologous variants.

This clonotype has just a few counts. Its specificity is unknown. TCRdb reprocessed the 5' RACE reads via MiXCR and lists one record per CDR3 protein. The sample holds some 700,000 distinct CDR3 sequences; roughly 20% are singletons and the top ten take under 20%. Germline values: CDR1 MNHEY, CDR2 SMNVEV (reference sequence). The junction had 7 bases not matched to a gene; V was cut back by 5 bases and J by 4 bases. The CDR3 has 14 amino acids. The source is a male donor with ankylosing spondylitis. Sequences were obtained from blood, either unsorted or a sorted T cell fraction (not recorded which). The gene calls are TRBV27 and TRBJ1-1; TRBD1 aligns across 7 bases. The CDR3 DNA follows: TGTGCCAGCAGTACCAAACAGGGGACCACTGAAGCTTTCTTT. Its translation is CASSTKQGTTEAFF.